This T cell receptor (beta chain) was captured in a study of cytomegalovirus exposure and HLA in healthy donors. Study-wide results and limits: TCR beta sequences numbering around 15,000 were associated with HLA alleles at 0.05 false discovery rate in a later analysis. Trimming of TCR beta V- and J-genes showed a link, identified in a later analysis, to a missense DCLRE1C variant. What TCR beta sequences reportedly achieved was accurate prediction of HLA-A and HLA-B alleles in most subjects. The study dropped some indistinguishable V segments, TRBV6-2 and TRBV6-3 among them.

Note on this clone: Its cognate antigen is unknown.

It was with 60 Vbeta and 13 Jbeta primers that the PCR ran. The data were produced by immunoSEQ multiplex PCR, yet TCRdb's version contains in-frame clones alone and is incomplete. The sample has some 150,000 clones, approximately 79% seen once. Germline loops: CDR1 SNHLY, CDR2 FYNNEI. This CDR3 region has 15 residues. V dropped 5 bases and J dropped 2; count of bases not matched to a gene: 7. The sample taken for sequencing was PBMCs. The source of this sequence is a male donor in good health and CMV-seronegative. The chain couples TRBV2 to TRBJ1-2; TRBD1 matches at 8 bases. Here the CDR3 DNA reads TGTGCCAGCAGTCGGACAGGGAATTCCAACTATGGCTACACCTTC. Its translation is CASSRTGNSNYGYTF. The full variable domain, completed using reference TRBV2 and TRBJ1-2, is EPEVTQTPSHQVTQMGQEVILRCVPISNHLYFYWYRQILGQKVEFLVSFYNNEISEKSEIFDDQFSVERPDGSNFTLKIRSTKLEDSAMYFCASSRTGNSNYGYTFGSGTRLTVV.